This T cell receptor beta chain comes out of a study of T cell responses to AZD1222 COVID-19 vaccine (dated by TCRdb to about 2021). With regard to the full study: A total of just over 230 trial participants underwent TCR sequencing, of whom 200 to 220 received two doses of AZD1222 and about 26 received two doses of the MenACWY control vaccine. Trial participants were enrolled into age subgroups of 18-55, 56-69 and 70-plus years, which contained approximately 150, 28 and 58 TCR-sequenced participants, respectively.

The CDR3 regions of human TCRbeta chains were subjected to immunosequencing. The authors' analysis ran thus. TCRs in the repertoires were matched against a reference library of SARS-CoV-2-specific TCRs that had been generated with the MIRA antigen-specificity platform. Breadth meant the fraction of unique TCRs that were SARS-CoV-2-associated, whereas depth meant the fraction of total T cells that were SARS-CoV-2-associated. Each spike-specific TCR was assigned to its reactive spike region and to a CD4 or CD8 class using the MIRA data. Log10-transformed breadth and depth values were compared by one-way ANOVA with Sidak's multiple comparisons tests. TCRdb stores this immuneACCESS table with in-frame sequences only. Part of the clones is absent; in the studies checked, under half of the shortfall reflects unresolved V genes, and no reason is known for the rest. V, J and clone size reflect that table, while D and trimming were determined from the DNA. The sample profile shows approximately 96,000 clones; 75% to 95% of them were found once. Of the sample, roughly 11% falls within the top ten clones.

Overall study outcomes, separate from this receptor: The vaccine-associated CD4 TCRs covered the entire spike protein, and the dominant responses fell in regions 160-218 and 743-854. Because no day 14 peak-response samples were available, the repertoires could be characterized only after the peak T cell response. After two AZD1222 doses, spike-specific TCR breadth and depth were significantly higher than at day 0 and than in MenACWY recipients. Conclusions about previously exposed vaccinees were limited because only six AZD1222 recipients were SARS-CoV-2 seropositive at baseline. In the small 56-69-year group, the increase in depth fell short of significance, most likely because of low power. Most participants were white British and females outnumbered males, and the authors suggested that clonal diversity may have been underestimated. Reportedly, close to half of the unique spike-specific TCRs recognized epitopes lying outside the regions that are mutated in the B.1.351 and B.1.1.7 variants.

The germline ends are 20 bases apart after V is trimmed by 5 bases and J by 9 bases. CDR1 and CDR2, per the germline V gene, are SGHTA and FQGNSA. Including cysteine and phenylalanine, the CDR3 has 15 amino acids. Only the CDR3 DNA stays, 45 bases, in frame from base 1. Read against the paper, the sample's time point label means: about 28 days (+/-7) after the second vaccine dose. AZD1222 recipients whose second dose came at about 4 weeks and those whose second dose came at about 12 weeks were combined into one group, since spike-specific TCR depth and breadth did not differ between the two schedules. The vaccinee samples were drawn from two UK trials, COV001 and COV002, one of which was a single-blind randomized controlled phase 2/3 trial testing AZD1222 (ChAdOx1 nCoV-19) in healthy adults. For TCRbeta chain sequencing, PBMC samples from trial participants were taken at day 0 and at day 28 after the second dose.

Notes on this clone: Its binding antigen is unknown. No much larger clonotype is one base removed from it; base qualities were not supplied.

The rearrangement combines TRBV7-2 with TRBJ1-5, with a tentative D gene TRBD1 over 6 matching bases. The sample consisted of peripheral blood, taken 28 days after the second AZD1222 dose. This clonotype originated in an adult who received the AZD1222 COVID-19 vaccine. CDR3 reads: CASSIEYRELRPQHF. The DNA is TGTGCCAGCAGCATAGAATACAGGGAATTGAGGCCCCAGCATTTT. The CDR3 plus the reference TRBV7-2 and TRBJ1-5 genes for the other parts give the full variable domain: GAGVSQSPSNKVTEKGKDVELRCDPISGHTALYWYRQSLGQGLEFLIYFQGNSAPDKSGLPSDRFSAERTGGSVSTLTIQRTQQEDSAVYLCASSIEYRELRPQHFGDGTRLSIL.